This T cell receptor (beta chain) was captured by sequencing in a study of shared clonotypes between healthy human individuals. Overall study findings and caveats: Since donors were few, the genetic and exposure-history diversity represented was limited. Some clonotypes were shared by all four sorted-subset donors, while others were not shared. The non-shared ones had lower generation probabilities than the shared ones.

On this clone: Its antigen is unidentified. Other DNA sequences within the sample encode an identical CDR3.

At the deep level, the assay was run. Measured with immunoSEQ multiplex PCR; TCRdb has only the in-frame clones, and not every one. This table has a few million clones, more than 90% appearing once. Sequencing was done on a sample of naive CD4+ T cells sorted from blood. The sample's subset: CD45RA+ positively selected. The receptor comes from a man aged 18 to 29 in good health.

This CDR3 is CASSLAPSGAYEQYF. CDR3 DNA sequence: TGTGCCAGCAGCTTGGCCCCTAGCGGGGCATACGAGCAGTACTTC. The chain couples TRBV5-4 to TRBJ2-7; TRBD2 matches at 9 bases. This CDR3 has 15 residues. Germline values: CDR1 SGHNT, CDR2 YYREEE (reference sequence). V was clipped by 0 bases and J by 4 bases; unmatched bases: 5.